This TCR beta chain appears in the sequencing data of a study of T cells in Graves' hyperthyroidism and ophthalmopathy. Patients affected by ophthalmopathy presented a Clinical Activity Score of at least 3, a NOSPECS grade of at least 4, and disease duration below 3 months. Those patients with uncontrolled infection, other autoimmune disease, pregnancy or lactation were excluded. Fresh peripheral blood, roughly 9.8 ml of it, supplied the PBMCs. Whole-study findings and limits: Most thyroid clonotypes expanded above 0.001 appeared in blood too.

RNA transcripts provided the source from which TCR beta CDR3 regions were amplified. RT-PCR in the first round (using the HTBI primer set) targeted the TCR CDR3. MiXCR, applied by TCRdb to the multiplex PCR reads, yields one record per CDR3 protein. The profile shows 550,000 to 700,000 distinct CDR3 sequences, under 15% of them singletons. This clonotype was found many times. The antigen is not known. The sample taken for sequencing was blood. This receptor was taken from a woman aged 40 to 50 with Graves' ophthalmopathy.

The CDR3 DNA sequence: TGTGCCTGGGGGAAAGAGACCCAGTACTTC. This sequence encodes CAWGKETQYF. The chain joins TRBV30 to TRBJ2-5; no clear D gene. The CDR3 extends over 10 amino acids. Deletions cut 5 bases from V and 3 bases from J, with 4 bases between. Germline V gene sequence: CDR1 GTSNPN, CDR2 SVGIG (reference sequence).